This T cell receptor (beta chain) was obtained from a study of cytomegalovirus exposure and HLA in healthy donors (TCRdb year 2017). Study-wide context: According to an earlier analysis of around 600 of the donors, some 170 million T cells yielded some 110 million unique TCR beta sequences and about 300 Gb of sequence data. An early release that covered about 640 HLA-typed donors contained approximately 320 gigabases of sequencing data and tens of millions of unique TCR sequences. Of the approximately 370 genotyped donors, 81% were placed in the genetic ancestry cluster associated with self-reported Caucasian donors. The study was designed to test whether signatures of past pathogen exposure could be identified by cataloging public T cell receptors. The T cell repertoires of some 670 subjects were profiled by immunosequencing and related to cytomegalovirus serostatus. In addition to the first cohort of around 670 subjects, a separate validation cohort of 120 different subjects was used. The study combined high-throughput TCR immunosequencing, statistical association of individual TCRs with disease status, and machine learning to predict cytomegalovirus infection status. A later analysis re-examined previously published TCR beta repertoires from 600 to 700 donors and added high-resolution HLA genotyping to investigate patterns of TCR occurrence. Rather than drawing on any new phenotypic data, the later analysis identified candidate immune exposures from TCR beta sequences and the way those sequences occurred across donors. To decide whether each TCR beta V gene segment behaved as functional or pseudogenic, an earlier analysis of over 500 of the donors relied on high-throughput TCR beta sequencing. Donor age, sex, ethnicity and CMV serostatus were compiled together with the repertoire data. Genome-wide SNP genotypes for about 55% of the roughly 670 donors were used in a later genetic analysis, which treated that subset as a discovery cohort. Every repertoire in the discovery cohort had been generated on one and the same sequencing platform. HLA typing covered class I and class II loci at four-digit resolution. The number of donors typed differed by locus, with about 629-630 for A, B, C, DRB1 and DQB1, more than 500 for DQA1, 606 for DPA1, and around 460 for DPB1. Because of strong linkage in the cohort, roughly five DR-DQ haplotypes were treated as single units for association and clustering. Across approximately 400 genotyped donors of the cohort, an average of about 240,000 unique TCR beta nucleotide sequences per donor were sequenced, and approximately 19% of those sequences were non-productive.

CDR1 and CDR2, looked up from the germline V gene, are MNHNS and SASEGT. From its cysteine to its phenylalanine, the CDR3 spans 14 amino acids. CDR3 DNA only is kept here, 42 bases in frame from base 1. Between the V and J ends, shortened by 6 bases and 6 bases respectively, the junction contains 18 bases. Libraries were prepared through the immunoSEQ multiplex PCR assay. The multiplex PCR relied on a mix of 60 forward primers for TCR Vbeta segments and 13 reverse primers for TCR Jbeta segments. The CDR3 region of rearranged TCR beta genes was amplified from genomic DNA with a multiplex PCR assay. The Illumina HiSeq System was used to sequence the amplified TCR beta libraries as 87-base-pair reads. Per the source publication's procedure: A later analysis tallied roughly 76 million unique TCR beta chains across the 700 or so repertoires, and some 12 million of those chains were shared by two or more donors. Raw reads were error-corrected and collapsed into unique sequences with a nearest-neighbor algorithm that merged closely related sequences to remove PCR and sequencing errors. To assign V, D and J gene segments, CDR3 sequences were aligned to IMGT reference sequences. For a sequence to be retained, a match of at least six nucleotides to both a V gene segment and a J gene segment was required. Rearrangements were classified as productive when the CDR3 lacked stop codons and remained in frame with V and J, and all other rearrangements were classified as non-productive. CDR3 was defined by IMGT convention, running from the second conserved V-encoded cysteine to the conserved J-encoded phenylalanine. The earlier analysis of about 560 of the donors excluded any sequence lacking an unambiguous match to a single V gene segment. In an earlier analysis of some 590 of the donors, a V segment was called functional when productive rearrangements were above 56.7%, and segregating when the standard deviation between donors exceeded 5%. A statistical classification framework was built for diagnosing cytomegalovirus status from the catalog of TCR beta chain sequences. V and J gene assignment, in a later analysis, came from comparing TCR nucleotide sequences with IMGT/GENE-DB human TR gene sequences. In a later analysis, CDR3 sequences and most-parsimonious VDJ recombination scenarios were assigned using the TCRdist pipeline. In a later analysis, every TCR beta chain was defined by the combination of its CDR3 amino acid sequence and its V-gene family, and reads without a unique V-gene family were dropped. As a way to deal with suspected cross-contamination and a sequencing artifact, a later analysis dropped under 600 nucleotide sequences that were highly shared and had low generation probability. For each public chain, a later analysis derived a clonal expansion index from normalized ranks of inferred template counts within each repertoire. In a later analysis, generation probabilities were computed using a VDJ recombination model fitted to out-of-frame rearrangements, and the results were checked against IGoR. A later analysis scored TCR-TCR, TCR-HLA and TCR-CMV co-occurrence with hypergeometric tests, applying a repertoire-size bias correction to TCR pairs. To estimate false discovery rates, a later analysis permuted the HLA or CMV assignments 20 times. In a later analysis, co-occurring TCRs were grouped using DBSCAN, with TCRdist sequence similarity added in when clustering inside HLA-allele-positive subsets. Repertoires with fewer than 30,000 or more than 120,000 public chains were left out of co-occurrence clustering, as were several repertoires with anomalous nucleotide sharing. TCRdb carries this immuneACCESS record with in-frame sequences only. Its versions omit some clonotypes, under half of them owing to an unresolved V gene in the studies checked, with the rest unexplained. For V, J and clone size, that table is used; D and trimming come from the DNA. For this sample there are around 150,000 clones; 79% appear just once. Roughly 6.3% of the sample belongs to the ten largest clones.

In the case of this clone: This clone's antigen is unknown. Qualities for individual bases were not recorded, and no much larger clone is one base off.

General findings and caveats noted by the study authors: In a later genetic analysis, fewer N-insertions in productive TCRs were reported among donors in an Asian-associated ancestry cluster than the approximately 670-donor mean. Roughly uniform sequencing depth across donors was assumed in presence/absence analyses, although this assumption may not hold. In the study, some 160 TCR beta chains were listed as associated with cytomegalovirus. In an earlier analysis of some 500 of the donors, most TCR beta V segments were observed in productive rearrangements about 87% or about 30% of the time, broadly matching IMGT annotations. Strong co-occurrence of HLA alleles, especially DR and DQ, made assigning TCR associations to individual alleles difficult. In both the original and validation cohorts, the classifier was reported to diagnose cytomegalovirus status with high specificity and sensitivity. A cluster of highly shared sequence variants was judged likely to be a technical artifact of the sequencing pipeline. A further reported finding was that TCR beta sequences accurately predicted the HLA-A and HLA-B alleles for most subjects in the first cohort. In a later analysis, HLA-associated TCR beta chains showed more clonal expansion and lower generation probabilities than non-associated chains that were equally common. It was suggested by the authors that the approach could potentially be generalized to other disease states and immunological phenotypes. Because HLA typing was unavailable for some donors at each locus, only the typed subset was used in association tests. Most TCR sequences were seen in very few donors, while some public TCRs were found in many individuals. Three of the identified cytomegalovirus-associated TCR beta chains were confirmed in vitro to be specific for cytomegalovirus antigens. An association between a missense DCLRE1C variant and V-gene and J-gene trimming of TCR beta chains was found in a later genetic analysis and replicated in an independent cohort. The only immune exposure information available for the cohort was CMV serostatus. Specific HLA alleles were associated with 16,951 TCR beta sequences at a false discovery rate of 0.05 in a later analysis. Only TCR beta chains were sequenced in this cohort, and the absence of alpha or paired-chain data limited detectable features. According to a later analysis, most CMV-associated TCR beta chains appeared to be HLA-restricted, and the HLA associations seemed to be driven largely by CMV exposure. In a later analysis, several top co-occurrence clusters were reported to appear linked to parvovirus B19, influenza, CMV and Epstein-Barr virus. A later analysis found that TCR association rates varied across HLA loci, with DRB1 alleles showing the most associated TCRs and HLA-C alleles the fewest. Some IMGT-functional V segments, including TRBV6-2 and TRBV6-3, could not be distinguished by the 87-base-pair reads and were therefore excluded. Correlated functional status among segregating V segments might be attributable to linkage disequilibrium, but an unknown experimental factor could not be ruled out. Because counts were too low, more than 15 rarely observed V segments, including chromosome 9 orphons, were excluded from the earlier analysis of several hundred of the donors.

The cohort comprised fewer than 700 healthy bone marrow donors. At the time of sampling, every cohort member was nominally healthy, though immune exposures that went unrecorded were likely present. The donor was CMV seropositive and was included in the group of 270 or so seropositive cohort members. A peripheral blood sample was provided by each donor, and peripheral blood mononuclear cells were used for TCR beta sequencing. Genomic DNA was extracted from the blood cell samples with the Qiagen DNeasy Blood Extraction Kit. The sequence links TRBV6-1 to TRBJ2-7; TRBD2 is a weak D gene call, 5 bases matching. The source material was PBMCs. This TCR came from a man aged 45-60 years in good health and CMV-seropositive. The CDR3 protein is CASRLLDGVGEQYF. The sequenced DNA: TGTGCCAGCAGGCTCCTGGACGGGGTTGGCGAGCAGTACTTC.